The 17 T cell receptor beta chains given below trace back to one sample, sequenced in a study of cytomegalovirus exposure and HLA in healthy donors. Repertoires were generated with immunoSEQ multiplex PCR, while TCRdb's copy carries only in-frame clones and drops some. This table holds 150,000 to 200,000 clones, just under 90% found once. Sequencing was carried out using PBMCs. The source of these receptors is a man younger than 35 in good health and CMV-seropositive.

The chain links TRBV4-2 to TRBJ2-1, with a possible D match to TRBD1 (5 bases). Per germline, CDR1 LGHNA and CDR2 YNFKEQ. Trimming removed 1 base from V and 8 bases from J, with 18 bases in between. CDR3 length: 16 residues. Here the CDR3 DNA reads TGTGCCAGCAGCCAAGGTAATATAGGGGCTGGGGATGAGCAGTTCTTC. This codes for CASSQGNIGAGDEQFF.

The rearrangement links TRBV7-2 to TRBJ2-7, with 7 bases matching TRBD1. This CDR3 comprises 14 residues. V lost 1 base to trimming and J lost 3 bases; unmatched junction nucleotides: 3. Germline CDR1 and CDR2: SGHTA and FQGNSA. CDR3 residues: CASSLGQGDYEQYF. The CDR3 DNA reads as TGTGCCAGCAGCTTAGGACAGGGAGACTACGAGCAGTACTTC.

The CDR3 sequence is CASSTSPGQAKETQYF. The CDR3 nucleotides read TGTGCCAGCAGCACCTCCCCGGGACAGGCAAAAGAGACCCAGTACTTC. V gene TRBV9 combines with J gene TRBJ2-5, with 8 nucleotides matching TRBD1. In germline, CDR1 is SGDLS, CDR2 YYNGEE. J was trimmed by 3 bases and V by 4 bases; bases with no gene match: 11. The CDR3 spans 16 residues.

This clone was picked up one time. The chain combines TRBV7-9 with TRBJ1-5; D perhaps matches TRBD1 (6 bases). The CDR3 is made up of 14 amino acids. Germline CDR1 is SEHNR and CDR2 is FQNEAQ (reference sequence). V was shortened by 1 base and J by 6 bases, with 10 bases between the two germline ends. The CDR3 nucleotides read TGTGCCAGCAGCTTAGAGGCAGGGGCTCAGCCCCAGCATTTT. Translating it yields CASSLEAGAQPQHF.

V usage is TRBV21-1 and J usage is TRBJ1-5; TRBD1, the D gene given by the table, was not confirmed from the DNA. TRBV21-1 is shown as a pseudogene. This CDR3 contains 16 residues. The CDR3 DNA reads TGTGCCAGCAGCAAAGTGGACAGGGAACACAATCAGCCCCAGCATTTT. Residues: CASSKVDREHNQPQHF.

This chain joins TRBV4-2 and TRBJ2-3; no clear D gene. The V end lost 7 bases, the J end lost 2 bases, and 10 bases lay between the germline ends. The CDR3 is 13 amino acids. Germline CDR1 LGHNA, CDR2 YNFKEQ. The CDR3 DNA reads TGTGCCAGCACCGCGGATTCCACAGATACGCAGTATTTT. This sequence encodes CASTADSTDTQYF.

This chain joins TRBV11-2 and TRBJ2-1, with D maybe TRBD1 (6 bases). This CDR3 has 16 residues. Germline values: CDR1 SGHAT, CDR2 FQNNGV. Trimming cost V 1 base and J 3 bases, with 13 bases left between them. The chain's CDR3 is CASSLAGTLIYNEQFF. The CDR3 DNA is TGTGCCAGCAGCTTAGCCGGGACACTGATCTACAATGAGCAGTTCTTC.

This chain joins TRBV4-2 and TRBJ1-2, with D unresolved. Germline assignment: CDR1 LGHNA and CDR2 YNFKEQ. The length of the CDR3 is 16 residues. Trimming cost V 0 bases and J 4 bases, with 15 bases left between them. CDR3 DNA: TGTGCCAGCAGCCAAGAGTACAGCCCGACCGCCTATGGCTACACCTTC. This codes for CASSQEYSPTAYGYTF.

This chain joins TRBV19 and TRBJ2-1; 13 bases match TRBD2. Unmatched junction bases numbered 7, after V lost 11 bases and J lost 9 bases. The CDR3 sequence is 13 residues long. CDR1 LNHDA and CDR2 SQIVND come from the germline V gene (reference sequence). The CDR3 loop is CAVRTSGSIEQFF. The CDR3 coding sequence is TGTGCCGTCAGGACTAGCGGGAGTATTGAGCAGTTCTTC.

This chain uses TRBV5-1 with TRBJ2-1, with TRBD2 matching 7 bases. Trimming took 0 bases from V and 10 from J; bases not matched to a gene: 7. The CDR3 consists of 14 residues. In germline, CDR1 is SGHRS, CDR2 YFSETQ. CDR3 protein: CASSLGAGVEEQFF. Here the CDR3 DNA reads TGCGCCAGCAGCTTGGGCGCGGGAGTGGAGGAGCAGTTCTTC.

The chain joins TRBV11-2 to TRBJ1-2; D call uncertain. CDR1 SGHAT and CDR2 FQNNGV come from the germline V gene. The CDR3 contains 16 residues. The V end lost 6 bases, the J end lost 3 bases, and 20 bases lay between the germline ends. CDR3 sequence (DNA): TGTGCCAGCAGGGCCGCGGGCAAGTCTACTTACTATGGCTACACCTTC. Amino acids: CASRAAGKSTYYGYTF. Drawing the rest from reference TRBV11-2 and TRBJ1-2, the complete variable domain is EAGVAQSPRYKIIEKRQSVAFWCNPISGHATLYWYQQILGQGPKLLIQFQNNGVVDDSQLPKDRFSAERLKGVDSTLKIQPAKLEDSAVYLCASRAAGKSTYYGYTFGSGTRLTVV.

J is TRBJ2-7 and V is TRBV5-8; D may be TRBD1 (6 bases). The CDR3 is 14 amino acids. V lost 4 bases, J lost 5 bases, and 16 bases lay in between. Per germline, CDR1 SGHTS and CDR2 YDEGEE. The DNA for the CDR3 is TGTGCCAGCAGCCCCCGGGACATAGGTAACGAGCAGTACTTC. Its protein is CASSPRDIGNEQYF.

CDR3 amino acids: CASSPTGVLIQYF. The CDR3 DNA reads TGTGCCAGCAGCCCGACAGGGGTCTTAATTCAGTACTTC. This chain links TRBV5-8 with TRBJ2-4; 8 bases line up with TRBD1. The CDR3 runs 13 residues. Trimming at V came to 4 bases and at J to 10 bases, leaving 7 bases not matched to a gene. The germline V gene has CDR1 SGHTS and CDR2 YDEGEE.

This chain connects TRBV27 to TRBJ2-7, with 9 bases aligning to TRBD2. J lost 3 bases, V lost 6 bases, and 6 bases had no gene match. CDR3 size: 14 residues. The germline CDR1 and CDR2 sequences are MNHEY and SMNVEV (reference sequence). In nucleotides, the CDR3 is TGTGCCAGCAGGTTAGCGGGAGCCCTCTACGAGCAGTACTTC. Translation gives CASRLAGALYEQYF.

V gene TRBV18 combines with J gene TRBJ2-1, with TRBD2 matching over 11 bases. The trim removed 4 bases at V and 6 bases at J, leaving 11 bases unmatched. Germline V gene data show CDR1 as KGHSH and CDR2 as LQKENI. The CDR3 has 17 amino acids. This chain's CDR3 is CASSRYSLAGASNEQFF. The CDR3 coding sequence is TGTGCCAGCTCACGCTACTCACTAGCGGGAGCTTCCAATGAGCAGTTCTTC.

In this sample, this clone turned up a few times. The chain carries TRBV2 and TRBJ1-5; the D is unclear. The CDR3 has 15 amino acids. Trimming took off 0 bases at V and 0 bases at J, with 6 bases between the two ends. The germline CDR1 and CDR2 sequences are SNHLY and FYNNEI. Written as DNA, the CDR3 is TGTGCCAGCAGTGAAGCCGCGCTTAGCAATCAGCCCCAGCATTTT. Protein: CASSEAALSNQPQHF.

The chain recombines TRBV7-6 with TRBJ2-2, with 7 bases matching TRBD1. Germline loops: CDR1 SGHVS, CDR2 FNYEAQ. The CDR3 length is 19 residues. Trimming cost V 5 bases and J 0 bases; bases outside gene matches: 15. CDR3 DNA: TGTGCCAGCAGCCAATACGACAGGGTAGCTATCTCGAACACCGGGGAGCTGTTTTTT. It translates to CASSQYDRVAISNTGELFF.